This TCR beta chain was captured by sequencing in a study of TIL therapy for anti-PD-1-resistant metastatic lung cancer. Study-wide context: Patients had a median age of approximately 56 years (range about 38-85). Tumors carried a median about 1.6 non-synonymous mutations per megabase.

CDR3 length equals 19 residues. With 3 bases clipped from V and 2 bases from J, the junction kept 14 bases outside the gene matches. Germline assignment: CDR1 MDHEN and CDR2 SYDVKM. Sequencing used immunoSEQ v3. Sequencing depth was 2 million to 2.5 million read pairs for survey level, roughly 4.5-6.5 million for deep. Method: immunoSEQ multiplex PCR; TCRdb's copy keeps in-frame clones and lacks some. The repertoire has tens of thousands of clones, about three quarters of them found once; the top ten carry more than 5%. Sample time point: pre-treatment sample, taken before nivolumab and TIL therapy. The tumor samples were excised metastases, mostly pleural nodules or supraclavicular lymph nodes.

The chain has TRBV28 and TRBJ2-5; 11 bases align to TRBD2. The clonotype comes from a person between 25 and 79 years old with non-small cell lung cancer. Here the sequenced sample was tumor tissue, taken at baseline. Here the CDR3 DNA reads TGTGCCAGCAGTTTGTGGGCTAGCGGGAGGCCTCGCGGGCAAGAGACCCAGTACTTC. This translates into CASSLWASGRPRGQETQYF.